The entry below gives a single TCR beta chain sequence along with its context. Its target is unknown. CDR1 is SGHRS and CDR2 is YFSETQ in the germline V gene. Trimming removed 2 bases from V and 2 bases from J, with 12 bases in between. The CDR3 totals 15 residues. Genomic DNA, the template, was used for profiling of the TCR beta VDJ and CDR3. TCRdb analysed the reads with MiXCR anew, one entry per CDR3 protein. The sample has 400,000 to 450,000 distinct CDR3 sequences, around 72% seen once. These data are taken from a study of CD8+CD57+ T cells in acquired aplastic anemia. The study, taken as a whole, reports: Patient and control CD8+ Simpson's diversity was not significantly different. Both patients and controls carried the same twenty-nine CD8+ CDR3 sequences.

The sample consisted of sorted CD4+, CD8+, or CD8+CD57+ T cells (not recorded which) from PBMCs. This sequence was found in a human donor in good health, serving as a control. V usage is TRBV5-1 and J usage is TRBJ2-3, with D possibly being TRBD2 (5 bases). The CDR3, as DNA: TGCGCCAGCAGCTTAGGGAGCAGATTCACAGATACGCAGTATTTT. It is translated as CASSLGSRFTDTQYF.